Below, 3 T cell receptor beta chains from the same sample are listed, as sequenced in a study of cytotoxic CD8 clonotypes in ibrutinib-treated CLL. Only in-frame clones appear in the TCRdb table, and some are missing; sequencing was by immunoSEQ multiplex PCR. This table holds approximately 190,000 clones, approximately 70% found once. The sample was PBMCs, taken after 12 months of ibrutinib treatment. The source of these receptors is a human donor with chronic lymphocytic leukemia.

Only a few counts were recorded for this clone. This chain uses TRBV19 with TRBJ1-6, with 7 bases identical to TRBD1. The CDR3 spans 15 residues. After removal of 4 bases from V and 6 bases from J, the junction contained 6 bases not matched to a gene. Germline-derived CDR1 and CDR2 are LNHDA and SQIVND (reference sequence). The CDR3 loop reads CASSTQTGINSPLHF. As DNA, the CDR3 is TGTGCCAGTAGTACCCAGACAGGGATTAATTCACCCCTCCACTTT. The complete variable domain, with remaining parts taken from reference TRBV19 and TRBJ1-6, reads DGGITQSPKYLFRKEGQNVTLSCEQNLNHDAMYWYRQDPGQGLRLIYYSQIVNDFQKGDIAEGYSVSREKKESFPLTVTSAQKNPTAFYLCASSTQTGINSPLHFGNGTRLTVT.

The genes are TRBV7-2 and TRBJ1-1, with D possibly being TRBD1 (5 bases). This CDR3 has 17 residues. The germline V gene has CDR1 SGHTA and CDR2 FQGNSA. Trimming left V 4 bases short and J 0 bases short, with 18 bases between. For the CDR3, the DNA is TGTGCCAGCAGCTACCTGATGATGGGGGGGATGAACACTGAAGCTTTCTTT. Translation: CASSYLMMGGMNTEAFF.

This clone has only one observation. The CDR3 is CASSQDISGGFNEQYF. For the CDR3, the DNA is TGCGCCAGCAGCCAAGATATATCGGGTGGGTTCAACGAGCAGTACTTC. The chain is built from TRBV4-3 and TRBJ2-7; D gene ambiguous. Germline V gives CDR1 LGHNA, CDR2 YSLEER. This CDR3 has 16 amino acids. The V and J ends lost 0 bases and 5 bases respectively, with 17 bases between them.